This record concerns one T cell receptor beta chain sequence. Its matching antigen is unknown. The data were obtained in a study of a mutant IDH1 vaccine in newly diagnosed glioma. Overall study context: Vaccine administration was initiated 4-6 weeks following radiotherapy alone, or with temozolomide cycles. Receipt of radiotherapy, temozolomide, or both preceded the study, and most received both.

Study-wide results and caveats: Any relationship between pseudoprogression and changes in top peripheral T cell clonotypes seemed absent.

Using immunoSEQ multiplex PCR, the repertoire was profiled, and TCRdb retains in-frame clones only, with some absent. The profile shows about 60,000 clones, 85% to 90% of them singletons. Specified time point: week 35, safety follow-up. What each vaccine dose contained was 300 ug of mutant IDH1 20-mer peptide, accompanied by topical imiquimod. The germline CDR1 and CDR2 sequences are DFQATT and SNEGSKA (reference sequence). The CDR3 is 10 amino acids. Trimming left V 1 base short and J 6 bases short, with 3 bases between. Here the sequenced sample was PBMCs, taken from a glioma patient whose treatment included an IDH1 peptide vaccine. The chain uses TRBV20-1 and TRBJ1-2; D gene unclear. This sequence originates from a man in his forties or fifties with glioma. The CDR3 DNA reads TGCAGTGCTAGAGGAAATGGCTACACCTTC. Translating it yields CSARGNGYTF.